This TCR beta chain emerged from a study of CD8 T cells in ankylosing spondylitis. Points from the study as a whole: Apparently characteristic of ankylosing spondylitis blood was a TCR beta motif (roughly eight highly homologous variants).

TCRdb re-derived calls from the 5' RACE reads in MiXCR, one entry per CDR3 protein. The sample holds fewer than 400,000 distinct CDR3 sequences, 14% to 15% seen once. Germline assignment: CDR1 SGHRS and CDR2 YFSETQ. The CDR3 runs to 14 residues. Deletions cut 1 base from V and 2 bases from J, with 10 bases between. In regard to this clonotype: Its specificity is unknown.

The receptor's source is a male donor with ankylosing spondylitis or in good health (not recorded which). The V call is TRBV5-1, the J call TRBJ2-7; D is uncertain. The sequencing sample was made of blood, either unsorted or a sorted T cell fraction (not recorded which). CDR3 DNA sequence: TGCGCCAGCAGCTTGTCGGCGTCCACCTACGAGCAGTACTTC. It translates to CASSLSASTYEQYF.